This T cell receptor beta chain was documented in a study of blood T cell repertoires in COVID-19. The assay was immunoSEQ multiplex PCR, and TCRdb's table has in-frame clones only and misses some. The profile covers some 270,000 clones, with around 85% appearing a single time and approximately 4.2% taken by the ten largest. From germline, CDR1 is SNHLY and CDR2 FYNNEI. V lost 5 bases to trimming and J lost 6 bases; unmatched junction nucleotides: 9. The CDR3 runs 15 residues. The sample was PBMCs or T cells enriched from blood (not recorded which). The source of this sequence is a woman aged 30 to 39 who had recovered from COVID-19. This chain links TRBV2 with TRBJ1-2; 10 nucleotides match TRBD1. The CDR3 spells CASSPFLTGGNGYTF. The CDR3 nucleotides are TGTGCCAGCAGTCCTTTTTTGACAGGGGGCAATGGCTACACCTTC.